This T cell receptor (beta chain) was documented in a study of cytomegalovirus exposure and HLA in healthy donors. The study, taken as a whole, reports: There were some V segments, including TRBV6-2 and TRBV6-3, excluded as indistinguishable. Later on, an analysis found that several of the most significant clusters appeared to be linked to common viral pathogens, which included parvovirus B19.

Germline CDR1 is SNHLY and CDR2 is FYNNEI. The CDR3 length is 14 residues. After removal of 6 bases from V and 9 bases from J, the junction contained 5 bases not matched to a gene. Use of 60 Vbeta and 13 Jbeta primers characterized the PCR. TCRdb keeps only in-frame clones here, not all; method: immunoSEQ multiplex PCR. This table holds roughly 290,000 clones, about 90% found once. This clone appeared a single time. The antigen is unknown. This TCR came from a woman aged 18-30 years in good health and CMV-seronegative. J is TRBJ2-1 and V is TRBV2; 13 bases are a match to TRBD2. The source material was PBMCs. CDR3 DNA: TGTGCCAGCAGGGGGGGACTAGCGGGGTCTGAGCAGTTCTTC. It yields the protein CASRGGLAGSEQFF.